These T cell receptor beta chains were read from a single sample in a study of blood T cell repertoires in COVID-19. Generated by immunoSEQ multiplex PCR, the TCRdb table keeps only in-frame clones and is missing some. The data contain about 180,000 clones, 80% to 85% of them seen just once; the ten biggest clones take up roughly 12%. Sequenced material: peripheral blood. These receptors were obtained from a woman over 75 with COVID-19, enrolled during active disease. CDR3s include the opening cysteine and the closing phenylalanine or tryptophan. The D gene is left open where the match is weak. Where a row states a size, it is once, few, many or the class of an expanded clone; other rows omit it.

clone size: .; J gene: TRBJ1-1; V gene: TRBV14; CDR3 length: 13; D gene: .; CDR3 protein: CASSRRTVGEAFF; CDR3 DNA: TGTGCCAGCAGCCGTCGGACAGTGGGTGAAGCTTTCTTT
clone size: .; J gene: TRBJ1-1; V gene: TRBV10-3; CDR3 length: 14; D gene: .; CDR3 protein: CAISGREGGTEAFF; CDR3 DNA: TGTGCCATCAGTGGCAGGGAAGGGGGCACTGAAGCTTTCTTT
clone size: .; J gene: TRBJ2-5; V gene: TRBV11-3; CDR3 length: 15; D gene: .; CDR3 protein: CASSLGLEYQETQYF; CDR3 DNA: TGTGCCAGCAGCTTAGGCTTGGAGTACCAAGAGACCCAGTACTTC
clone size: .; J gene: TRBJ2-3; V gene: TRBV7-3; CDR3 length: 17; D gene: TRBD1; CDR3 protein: CASSISGTGSGTDTQYF; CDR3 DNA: TGTGCCAGCAGTATTTCCGGGACAGGGTCTGGAACAGATACGCAGTATTTT
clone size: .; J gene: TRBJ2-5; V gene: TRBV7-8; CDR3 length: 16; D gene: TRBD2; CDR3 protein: CASSLEGRGEQETQYF; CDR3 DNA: TGTGCCAGCAGCTTAGAAGGGCGGGGGGAACAAGAGACCCAGTACTTC
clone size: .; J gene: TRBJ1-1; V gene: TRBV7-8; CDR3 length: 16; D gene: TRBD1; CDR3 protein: CASSSRDRGSNTEAFF; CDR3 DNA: TGTGCCAGCAGCTCTAGGGACAGGGGTTCGAACACTGAAGCTTTCTTT
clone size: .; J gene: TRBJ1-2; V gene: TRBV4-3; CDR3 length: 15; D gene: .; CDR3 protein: CASSQAAGDGYGYTF; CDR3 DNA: TGCGCCAGCAGCCAAGCGGCAGGGGATGGCTATGGCTACACCTTC
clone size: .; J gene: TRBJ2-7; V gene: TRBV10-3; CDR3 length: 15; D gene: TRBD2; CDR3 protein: CASSPLLAGDYEQYF; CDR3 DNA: TGTGCCAGCTCACCCTTACTAGCGGGGGACTACGAGCAGTACTTC
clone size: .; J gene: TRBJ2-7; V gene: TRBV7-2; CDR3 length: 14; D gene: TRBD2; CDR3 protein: CASSLGLVYYEQYF; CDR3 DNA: TGTGCCAGCAGCCTGGGACTAGTTTACTACGAGCAGTACTTC
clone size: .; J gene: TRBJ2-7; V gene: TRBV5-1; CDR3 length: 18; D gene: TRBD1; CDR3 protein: CASSLAVNGAGGSYEQYF; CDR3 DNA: TGCGCCAGCAGCTTGGCCGTCAATGGGGCAGGGGGCTCCTACGAGCAGTACTTC
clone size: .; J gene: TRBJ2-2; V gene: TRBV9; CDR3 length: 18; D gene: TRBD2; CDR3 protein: CASSANPHGTSATGELFF; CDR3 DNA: TGTGCCAGCAGCGCAAACCCCCACGGGACTAGCGCGACCGGGGAGCTGTTTTTT
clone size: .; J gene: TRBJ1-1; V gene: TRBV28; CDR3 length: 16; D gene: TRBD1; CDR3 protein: CASSIQPGQGNTEAFF; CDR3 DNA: TGTGCCAGCAGTATCCAGCCGGGACAGGGAAACACTGAAGCTTTCTTT
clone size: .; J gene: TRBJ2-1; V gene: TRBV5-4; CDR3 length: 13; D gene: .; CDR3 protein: CASSLANPNEQFF; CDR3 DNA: TGTGCCAGCAGCTTGGCCAATCCCAATGAGCAGTTCTTC
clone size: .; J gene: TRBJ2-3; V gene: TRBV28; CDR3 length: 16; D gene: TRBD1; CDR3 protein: CASSFSGTGLTDTQYF; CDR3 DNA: TGTGCCAGCAGTTTTTCGGGGACAGGACTCACAGATACGCAGTATTTT
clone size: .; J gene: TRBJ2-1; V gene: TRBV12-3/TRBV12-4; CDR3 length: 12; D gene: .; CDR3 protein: CASSPTYNEQFF; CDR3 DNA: TGTGCCAGCAGTCCAACCTACAATGAGCAGTTCTTC
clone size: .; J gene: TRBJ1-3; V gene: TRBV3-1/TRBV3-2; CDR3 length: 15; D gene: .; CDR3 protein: CASRLLGGSGNTIYF; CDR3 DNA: TGTGCCAGCAGACTCCTCGGAGGGTCTGGAAACACCATATATTTT
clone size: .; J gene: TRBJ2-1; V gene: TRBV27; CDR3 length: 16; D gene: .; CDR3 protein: CASSLSVRGRLDEQFF; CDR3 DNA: TGTGCCAGCAGTTTATCTGTCCGGGGAAGGCTCGATGAGCAGTTCTTC
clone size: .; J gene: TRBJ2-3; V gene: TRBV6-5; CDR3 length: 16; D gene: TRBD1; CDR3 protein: CASSSPRTGTTDTQYF; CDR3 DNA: TGTGCCAGCAGTTCCCCCAGGACAGGGACCACAGATACGCAGTATTTT
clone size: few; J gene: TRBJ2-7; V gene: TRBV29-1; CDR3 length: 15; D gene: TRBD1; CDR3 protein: CSVETPTGALYEQYF; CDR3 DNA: TGCAGCGTTGAGACACCGACAGGGGCCCTCTACGAGCAGTACTTC
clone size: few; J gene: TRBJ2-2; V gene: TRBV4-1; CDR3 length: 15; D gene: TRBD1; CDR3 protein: CASSLTGGKTGELFF; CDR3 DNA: TGCGCCAGCAGCCTGACAGGGGGAAAAACCGGGGAGCTGTTTTTT
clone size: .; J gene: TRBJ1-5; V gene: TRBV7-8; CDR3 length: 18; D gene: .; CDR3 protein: CASSSDRIVIRNNQPQHF; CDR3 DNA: TGTGCCAGCAGCTCTGACAGGATAGTAATTCGGAACAATCAGCCCCAGCATTTT
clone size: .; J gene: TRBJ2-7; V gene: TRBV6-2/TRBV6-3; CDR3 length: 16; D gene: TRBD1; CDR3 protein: CASSYTVRTGIYEQYF; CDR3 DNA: TGTGCCAGCAGTTATACGGTGCGGACAGGGATCTACGAGCAGTACTTC
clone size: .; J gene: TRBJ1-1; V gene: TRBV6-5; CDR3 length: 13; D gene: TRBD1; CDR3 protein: CASSTQGDTEAFF; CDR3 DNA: TGTGCCAGCAGTACTCAGGGGGACACTGAAGCTTTCTTT
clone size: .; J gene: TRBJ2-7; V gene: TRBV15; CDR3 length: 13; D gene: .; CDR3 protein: CATSRAGPYEQYF; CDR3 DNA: TGTGCCACCAGCAGAGCAGGCCCGTACGAGCAGTACTTC
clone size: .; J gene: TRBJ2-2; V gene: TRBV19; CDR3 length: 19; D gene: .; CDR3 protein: CASSIETPLTGANTGELFF; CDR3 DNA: TGTGCCAGTAGTATCGAGACACCCCTTACGGGGGCGAACACCGGGGAGCTGTTTTTT
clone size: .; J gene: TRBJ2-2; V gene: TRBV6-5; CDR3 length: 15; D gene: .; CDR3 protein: CASRYGLSNTGELFF; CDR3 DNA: TGTGCCAGCAGGTACGGACTCTCTAACACCGGGGAGCTGTTTTTT
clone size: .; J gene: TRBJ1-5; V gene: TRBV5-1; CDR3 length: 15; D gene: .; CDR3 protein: CASSLTGTGNQPQHF; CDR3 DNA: TGCGCCAGCAGCCTAACCGGGACTGGGAATCAGCCCCAGCATTTT
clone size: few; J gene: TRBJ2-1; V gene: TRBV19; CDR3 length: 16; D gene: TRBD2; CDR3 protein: CASSKSASGDYNEQFF; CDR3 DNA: TGTGCCAGTAGTAAGAGCGCTAGCGGGGACTACAATGAGCAGTTCTTC
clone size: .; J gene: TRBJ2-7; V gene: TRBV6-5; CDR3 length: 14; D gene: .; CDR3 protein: CASSPSGRVYEQYF; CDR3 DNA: TGTGCCAGCAGTCCAAGTGGTCGCGTATACGAGCAGTACTTC
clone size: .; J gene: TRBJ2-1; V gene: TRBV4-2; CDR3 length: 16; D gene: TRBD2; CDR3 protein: CASSQETPSGHNEQFF; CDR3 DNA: TGTGCCAGCAGCCAAGAGACGCCTAGCGGGCACAATGAGCAGTTCTTC
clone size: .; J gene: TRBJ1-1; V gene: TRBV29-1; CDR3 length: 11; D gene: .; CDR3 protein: CSVVRSTEAFF; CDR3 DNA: TGCAGCGTTGTTCGGAGCACTGAAGCTTTCTTT
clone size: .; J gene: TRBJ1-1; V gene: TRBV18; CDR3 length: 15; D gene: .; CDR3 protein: CASSGLQVFDTEAFF; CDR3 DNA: TGTGCCAGCTCAGGACTACAGGTTTTTGACACTGAAGCTTTCTTT
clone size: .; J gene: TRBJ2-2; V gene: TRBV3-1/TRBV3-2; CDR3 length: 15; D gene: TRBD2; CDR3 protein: CASSQGTSDAGELFF; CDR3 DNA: TGTGCCAGCAGCCAAGGGACTAGCGACGCCGGGGAGCTGTTTTTT
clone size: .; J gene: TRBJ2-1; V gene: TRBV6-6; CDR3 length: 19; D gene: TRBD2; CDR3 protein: CASSLPGLAGGPSSNEQFF; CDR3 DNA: TGTGCCAGCAGTCTTCCGGGACTAGCGGGAGGGCCGAGCAGCAATGAGCAGTTCTTC
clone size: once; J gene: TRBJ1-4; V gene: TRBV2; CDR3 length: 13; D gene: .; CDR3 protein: CASSVREDEKLFF; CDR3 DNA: TGTGCCAGCAGTGTTAGGGAGGACGAAAAACTGTTTTTT
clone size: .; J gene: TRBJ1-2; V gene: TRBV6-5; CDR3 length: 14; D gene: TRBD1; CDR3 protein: CASFDRGWNYGYTF; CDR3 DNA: TGTGCCAGCTTCGACAGGGGATGGAACTATGGCTACACCTTC
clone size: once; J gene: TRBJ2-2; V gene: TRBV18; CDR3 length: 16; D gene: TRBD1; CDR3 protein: CASSPLDRGRGGELFF; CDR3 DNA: TGTGCCAGCTCACCCCTCGACAGGGGGCGAGGCGGGGAGCTGTTTTTT
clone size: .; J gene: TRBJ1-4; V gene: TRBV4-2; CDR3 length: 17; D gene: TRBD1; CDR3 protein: CASSREGQGFYGEKLFF; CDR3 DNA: TGTGCCAGCAGCCGGGAAGGACAGGGTTTTTACGGCGAAAAACTGTTTTTT
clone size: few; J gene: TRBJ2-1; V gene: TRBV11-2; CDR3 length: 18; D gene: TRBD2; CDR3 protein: CASSPVVTAGSSYNEQFF; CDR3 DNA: TGTGCCAGCAGTCCCGTGGTCACAGCGGGGAGCTCCTACAATGAGCAGTTCTTC
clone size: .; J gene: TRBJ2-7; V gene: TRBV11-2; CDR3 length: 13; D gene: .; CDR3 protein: CASSLAEVSEQYF; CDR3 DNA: TGTGCCAGCAGCTTAGCTGAGGTCTCCGAGCAGTACTTC
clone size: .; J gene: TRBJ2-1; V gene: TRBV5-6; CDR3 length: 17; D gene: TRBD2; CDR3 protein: CASSLPASGSWYNEQFF; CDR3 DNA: TGTGCCAGCAGCTTGCCTGCTAGCGGGAGTTGGTACAATGAGCAGTTCTTC
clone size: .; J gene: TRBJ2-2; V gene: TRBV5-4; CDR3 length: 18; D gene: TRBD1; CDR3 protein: CASSGQGTGGGQTGELFF; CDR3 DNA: TGTGCCAGCAGCGGACAAGGGACAGGGGGCGGACAGACCGGGGAGCTGTTTTTT
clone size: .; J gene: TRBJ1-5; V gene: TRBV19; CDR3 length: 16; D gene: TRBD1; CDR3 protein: CASSMGQVYSNQPQHF; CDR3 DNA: TGTGCCAGTAGTATGGGACAGGTTTATAGCAATCAGCCCCAGCATTTT
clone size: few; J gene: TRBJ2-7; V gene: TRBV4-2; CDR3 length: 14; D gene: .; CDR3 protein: CASSPPGQSYEQYF; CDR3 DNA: TGTGCCAGCAGCCCTCCGGGACAATCCTACGAGCAGTACTTC
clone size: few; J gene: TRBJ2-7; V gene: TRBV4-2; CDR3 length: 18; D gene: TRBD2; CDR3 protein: CASSQDLETSGVYYEQYF; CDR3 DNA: TGTGCCAGCAGCCAAGATCTGGAGACTAGCGGGGTTTACTACGAGCAGTACTTC
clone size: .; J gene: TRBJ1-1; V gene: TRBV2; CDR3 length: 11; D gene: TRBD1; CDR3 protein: CASNLQGAAFF; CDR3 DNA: TGTGCCAGCAATCTACAGGGGGCGGCTTTCTTT
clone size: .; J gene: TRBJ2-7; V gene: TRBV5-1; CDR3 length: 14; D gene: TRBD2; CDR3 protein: CASSFTSGSYEQYF; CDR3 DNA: TGCGCCAGCAGCTTTACTAGCGGCTCCTACGAGCAGTACTTC
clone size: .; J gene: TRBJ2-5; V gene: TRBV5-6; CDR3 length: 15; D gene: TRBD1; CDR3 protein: CASSLRQGSMETQYF; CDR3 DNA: TGTGCCAGCAGCTTGAGACAGGGGAGTATGGAGACCCAGTACTTC
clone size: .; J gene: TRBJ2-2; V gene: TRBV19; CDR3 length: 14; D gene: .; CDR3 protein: CASSIGGGGGELFF; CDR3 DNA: TGTGCCAGTAGTATAGGTGGAGGAGGCGGGGAGCTGTTTTTT
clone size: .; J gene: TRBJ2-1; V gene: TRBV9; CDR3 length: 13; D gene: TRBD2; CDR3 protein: CASSVGREVEQFF; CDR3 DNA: TGTGCCAGCAGCGTAGGGCGGGAGGTTGAGCAGTTCTTC
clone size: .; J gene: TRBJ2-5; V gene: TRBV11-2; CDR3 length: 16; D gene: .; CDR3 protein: CASSLVGVGAQETQYF; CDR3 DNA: TGTGCCAGCAGCTTAGTAGGAGTGGGGGCCCAAGAGACCCAGTACTTC
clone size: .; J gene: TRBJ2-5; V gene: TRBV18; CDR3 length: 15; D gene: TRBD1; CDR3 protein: CASSSGQGGGETQYF; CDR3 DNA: TGTGCCAGCTCCTCGGGACAGGGCGGCGGGGAGACCCAGTACTTC
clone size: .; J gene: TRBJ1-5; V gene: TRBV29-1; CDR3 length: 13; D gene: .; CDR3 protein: CSVGTGNNQPQHF; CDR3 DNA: TGCAGCGTTGGGACGGGGAACAATCAGCCCCAGCATTTT
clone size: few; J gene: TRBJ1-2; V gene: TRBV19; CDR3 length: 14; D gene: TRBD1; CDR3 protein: CASSLTGWNYGYTF; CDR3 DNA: TGTGCCAGTAGTTTGACAGGGTGGAACTATGGCTACACCTTC
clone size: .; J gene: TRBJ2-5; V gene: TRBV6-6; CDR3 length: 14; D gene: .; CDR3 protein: CASSYHRQQETQYF; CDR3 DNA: TGTGCCAGCAGTTACCATCGACAGCAAGAGACCCAGTACTTC
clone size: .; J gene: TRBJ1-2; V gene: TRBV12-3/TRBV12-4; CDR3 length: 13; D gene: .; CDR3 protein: CASSFESRYGYTF; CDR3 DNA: TGTGCCAGCAGTTTCGAGAGTCGGTATGGCTACACCTTC
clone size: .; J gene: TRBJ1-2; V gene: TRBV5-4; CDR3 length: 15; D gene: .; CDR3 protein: CASSFRGATIYGYTF; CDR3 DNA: TGTGCCAGCAGCTTCAGGGGAGCCACTATCTATGGCTACACCTTC
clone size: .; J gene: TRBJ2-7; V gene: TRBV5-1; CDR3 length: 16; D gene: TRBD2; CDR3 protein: CASSSLGLAGGYEQYF; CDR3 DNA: TGCGCCAGCAGCTCCCTCGGACTAGCGGGGGGCTACGAGCAGTACTTC